This T cell receptor (beta chain) is drawn from a study of blood T cells in healthy people across ages. Through a sample-barcoded 5' primer and a J-beta primer mix, a second PCR was run for roughly 6 to 12 cycles. No fewer than 3 million CDR3-containing paired-end reads came from each sample. TCRdb processed the 5' RACE reads anew with MiXCR; each CDR3 protein has one entry. In the table there are some 1.5 million distinct CDR3 sequences, 28% of which are singletons. This clonotype showed up just a few times. Each sample had at least 6 million PBMCs isolated. The CDR3 sequence is 13 residues long. CDR1 is SGHTA and CDR2 is FQGTGA in the germline V gene. Trimming cost V 2 bases and J 4 bases, with 8 bases left between them.

The gene calls are TRBV7-3 and TRBJ1-1; the D gene is possibly TRBD1 (5 bases). This TCR was sampled from a woman between 25 and 40 years old in good health. Source material: blood. As DNA, the CDR3 is TGTGCCAGCAGCTTAGGGGGGATCACTGAAGCTTTCTTT. Translated: CASSLGGITEAFF.